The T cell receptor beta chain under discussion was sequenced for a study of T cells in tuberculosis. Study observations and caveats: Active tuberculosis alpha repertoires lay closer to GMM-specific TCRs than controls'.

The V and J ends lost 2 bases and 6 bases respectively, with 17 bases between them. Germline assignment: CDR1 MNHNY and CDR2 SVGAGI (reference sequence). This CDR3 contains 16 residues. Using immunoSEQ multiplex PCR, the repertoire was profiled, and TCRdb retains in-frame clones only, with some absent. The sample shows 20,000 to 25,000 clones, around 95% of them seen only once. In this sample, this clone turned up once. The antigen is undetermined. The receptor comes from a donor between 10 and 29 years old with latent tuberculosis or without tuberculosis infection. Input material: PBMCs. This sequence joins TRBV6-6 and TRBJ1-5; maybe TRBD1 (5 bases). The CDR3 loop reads CASSYVIGQGGQPQHF. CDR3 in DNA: TGTGCCAGCAGTTACGTAATTGGGCAGGGCGGTCAGCCCCAGCATTTT.